The source of this T cell receptor beta chain is a study of cytomegalovirus exposure and HLA in healthy donors. The PCR had 60 Vbeta and 13 Jbeta primers. Method: immunoSEQ multiplex PCR; TCRdb's copy keeps in-frame clones and lacks some. The sample carries some 110,000 clones, approximately 80% recorded once. Each of the donors was a healthy bone marrow donor. Findings and limits, study-wide: Donors belonging to an Asian-associated ancestry cluster reportedly showed fewer N-insertions in productive TCRs than the roughly 700-donor mean, according to what a later analysis found. Later analysis identified a missense DCLRE1C variant that was linked to TCR beta V- and J-gene trimming. Reportedly, diagnosis of cytomegalovirus status by the classifier showed high specificity and sensitivity.

Comment on this clone: Its target is not known.

Material for sequencing was PBMCs. This TCR was sampled from a male donor in good health and CMV-seronegative.

The CDR3 DNA sequence: TGTGCCAGCAGTTGGACAGGGGGACGGGGCGAGCAGTACTTC. Its translation: CASSWTGGRGEQYF. The chain employs TRBV6-1 and TRBJ2-7, with TRBD1 identical over 10 bases. The V segment lost 5 bases and the J segment 6 bases; nucleotides outside the gene matches: 7. Germline values: CDR1 MNHNS, CDR2 SASEGT. The CDR3 has 14 residues.